These 5 T cell receptor beta chains share one sample of origin, sequenced in a study of post-analysis software for immune sequencing data. Their target antigens are unknown. Study conclusions and caveats: The study found TRBV5-6, TRBV5-1 and TRBV20-1 among about five TRBV segments more frequent in patients than controls.

Built from TCR beta cDNA, the libraries had unique molecular identifiers in them. TCRdb re-called the PCR reads through MiXCR, storing one row per CDR3 protein. The table lists approximately 770,000 distinct CDR3 sequences, around 42% of them singletons. The sequenced sample consisted of blood. These receptors all come from a girl aged 5-17 years with multiple sclerosis.

This clonotype is a singleton in its sample. V gene TRBV6-4 combines with J gene TRBJ2-1; D may be TRBD2 (6 bases). Germline V gives CDR1 MRHNA, CDR2 SNTAGT. The CDR3 has 14 amino acids. V lost 4 bases to trimming and J lost 5 bases, with 12 bases between them. CDR3 DNA: TGTGCCAGCAGTGTTGCGGAGGGCAACAATGAGCAGTTCTTC. It yields the protein CASSVAEGNNEQFF.

This clonotype has only a few counts. V and J are TRBV4-2 and TRBJ2-1; TRBD1 matches at 7 bases. The germline CDR1 and CDR2 sequences are LGHNA and YNFKEQ. V was clipped by 3 bases and J by 5 bases; unmatched bases: 10. There are 16 residues in the CDR3. The CDR3 sequence is CASSHQGVWGNNEQFF. CDR3 DNA: TGTGCCAGCAGCCACCAGGGGGTTTGGGGTAACAATGAGCAGTTCTTC.

This sequence joins TRBV7-8 and TRBJ2-3; 7 nucleotides match TRBD2. CDR3 size: 16 residues. Germline V gene sequence: CDR1 SGHVS, CDR2 FQNEAQ. J lost 2 bases, V lost 5 bases, and 10 bases had no gene match. The chain's CDR3 is CASSQRLARPTDTQYF. CDR3 DNA: TGTGCCAGCAGCCAGAGACTAGCTAGACCCACAGATACGCAGTATTTT. The whole variable domain, filled in from reference TRBV7-8 and TRBJ2-3, reads GAGVSQSPRYKVAKRGQDVALRCDPISGHVSLFWYQQALGQGPEFLTYFQNEAQLDKSGLPSDRFFAERPEGSVSTLKIQRTQQEDSAVYLCASSQRLARPTDTQYFGPGTRLTVL.

This clonotype was seen a handful of times. This rearrangement joins TRBV9 to TRBJ2-3; no definite D call. From germline, CDR1 is SGDLS and CDR2 YYNGEE. The CDR3 loop spans 14 amino acids. Trimming removed 6 bases from V and 2 bases from J, with 13 bases in between. CDR3 residues: CASNPVRSTDTQYF. The CDR3 DNA follows: TGTGCCAGCAACCCCGTACGATCCACAGATACGCAGTATTTT.

Points on this clonotype: This may be a read error, as it is one base from a much larger clone. This chain links TRBV28 with TRBJ1-2, with 8 bases fitting TRBD1. This CDR3 is built from 14 residues. Germline V gene data show CDR1 as MDHEN and CDR2 as SYDVKM. In nucleotides, the CDR3 is TGTGCCGGCAGAAAAGGGACAGGTGACTATGGCTACACCTTC. The encoded protein is CAGRKGTGDYGYTF.